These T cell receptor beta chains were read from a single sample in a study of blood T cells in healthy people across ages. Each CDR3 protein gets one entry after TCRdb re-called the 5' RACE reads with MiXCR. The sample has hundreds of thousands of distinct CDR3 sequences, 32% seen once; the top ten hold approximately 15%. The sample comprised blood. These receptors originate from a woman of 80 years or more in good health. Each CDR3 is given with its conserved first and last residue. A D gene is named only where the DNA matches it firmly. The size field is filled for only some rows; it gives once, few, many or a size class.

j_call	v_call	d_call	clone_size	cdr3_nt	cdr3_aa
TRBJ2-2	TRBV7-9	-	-	TGTGCCAGCAGCTTTCAGGTTCCCACCGGGGAGCTGTTTTTT	CASSFQVPTGELFF
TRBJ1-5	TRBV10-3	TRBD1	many	TGTGCCATCAGGGACAGGGACGATCAGCCCCAGCATTTT	CAIRDRDDQPQHF
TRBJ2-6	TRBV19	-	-	TGTGCCAGTAGTTACAGTACGAACCCTGGGGCCAACGTCCTGACTTTC	CASSYSTNPGANVLTF
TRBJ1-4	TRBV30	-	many	TGTGCCTGGAGTATTCCCCCCAGGGCGGAAAAACTGTTTTTT	CAWSIPPRAEKLFF
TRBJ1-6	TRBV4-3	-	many	TGCGCCAGCAGTCGGGACCGGGTCTCGTCACCCCTCCACTTT	CASSRDRVSSPLHF
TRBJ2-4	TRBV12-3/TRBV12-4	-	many	TGTGCCAGCAGTTTAAAGGGGGGCAAAAACATTCAGTACTTC	CASSLKGGKNIQYF
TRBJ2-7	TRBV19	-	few	TGTGCCAGTAGTATAGGTGCCGGATACGAGCAGTACTTC	CASSIGAGYEQYF
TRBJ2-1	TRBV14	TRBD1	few	TGTGCCAGCAGCCAAGAACAGGGGTGGGCTACAATCCGGTTCTTC	CASSQEQGWATIRFF
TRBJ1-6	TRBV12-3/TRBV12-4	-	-	TGTGCCAGCAGTTTAGAGCGGCAGGGCAGGTCACCCCTCCACTTT	CASSLERQGRSPLHF
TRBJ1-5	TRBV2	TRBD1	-	TGTGCCAGCAGTTCCGGACAGGTTGGGGATCAGTCCCAGCATTTT	CASSSGQVGDQSQHF
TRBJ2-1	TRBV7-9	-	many	TGTGCCAGCAGCTTAGACTACCCGGGTGAGCAGTTCTTC	CASSLDYPGEQFF
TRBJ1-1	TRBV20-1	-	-	TGCAGTGCTAGAGATCCCCGGAACACTCCGAACACTGAAGCTTTCTTT	CSARDPRNTPNTEAFF
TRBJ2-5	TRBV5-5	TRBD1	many	TGTGCCAGCAAGCCTGGGACAGGGAATAATGAGACCCAGTACTTC	CASKPGTGNNETQYF
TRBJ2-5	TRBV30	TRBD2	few	TGTGCCTACACCGGGACTAGCGGCCAAGAGACCCAGTACTTC	CAYTGTSGQETQYF
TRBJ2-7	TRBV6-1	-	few	TGTGCCAGCAGCGAGAGGCAGGGAGGACCCTACGAGCAGTACTTC	CASSERQGGPYEQYF
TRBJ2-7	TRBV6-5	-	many	TGTGCCAGCAGGGGTACCTACGAGCAGTACTTC	CASRGTYEQYF
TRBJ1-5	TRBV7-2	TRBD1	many	TGTGCCAGCAGCTCCCAGGGGGCAGGTAGCAATCAGCCCCAGCATTTT	CASSSQGAGSNQPQHF
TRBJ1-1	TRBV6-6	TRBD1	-	TGTGCCAGCTGGACAGGGTTATACACTGAAGCTTTCTTT	CASWTGLYTEAFF
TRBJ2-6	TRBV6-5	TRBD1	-	TGTGCCAGCAGTTACTGGGACAGCGAGAGCTCTGGGGCCAACGTCCTGACTTTC	CASSYWDSESSGANVLTF
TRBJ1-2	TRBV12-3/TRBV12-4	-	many	TGTGCCAGCAGTTTAGCGCGGGGGAGCTACACCTTC	CASSLARGSYTF
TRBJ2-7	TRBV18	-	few	TGTGCCAGCTCACCTTCTCTGGCGGGTTCTAGCTCCTACGAGCAGTACTTC	CASSPSLAGSSSYEQYF
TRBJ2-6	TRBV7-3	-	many	TGTGCCAGCAGCTTAGGGACAAGTGGGGCCAACGTCCTGACTTTC	CASSLGTSGANVLTF
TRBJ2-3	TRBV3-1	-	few	TGTGCCAGCAGCCGCCCCAGCACAGATACGCAGTATTTT	CASSRPSTDTQYF
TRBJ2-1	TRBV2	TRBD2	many	TGTGCCAGCAGTGAGGGTTTACTAGCGGGGGGGCAGACCTACAATGAGCAGTTCTTC	CASSEGLLAGGQTYNEQFF
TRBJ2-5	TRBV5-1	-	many	TGCGCCAGCAGCTTGGCCCGGCAGCAAGAGACCCAGTACTTC	CASSLARQQETQYF
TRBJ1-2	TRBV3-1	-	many	TGTGCCAGCAGCCAAGCGGGGACCCTCCACTATGGCTACACCTTC	CASSQAGTLHYGYTF
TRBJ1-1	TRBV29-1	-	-	TGCAGCGTCCACAGGACAACGACTGAAGCTTTCTTT	CSVHRTTTEAFF
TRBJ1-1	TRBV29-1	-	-	TGCAGCCCGTATTTACAGGGTGAACGGGAAGCTTTCTTT	CSPYLQGEREAFF
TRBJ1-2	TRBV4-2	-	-	TGTGCCAGCAGCCAAGAAGAACGAGGGAGCGGCTATGGCTACACCTTC	CASSQEERGSGYGYTF
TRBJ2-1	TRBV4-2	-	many	TGTGCCAGCAGCGTAAGGGTCAACCCCAACAATGAGCAGTTCTTC	CASSVRVNPNNEQFF
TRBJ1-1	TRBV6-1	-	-	TGTGCCAGCAGTGAAATTGGGGTAGGCACTGAAGCTTTCTTT	CASSEIGVGTEAFF
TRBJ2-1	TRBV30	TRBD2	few	TGTGCCTGGGGCGGGGGGGGCTACAATGAGCAGTTCTTC	CAWGGGGYNEQFF
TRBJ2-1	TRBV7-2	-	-	TGTGCCAGCAGCTTCGGCGGGACGGATGAGCAGTTCTTC	CASSFGGTDEQFF
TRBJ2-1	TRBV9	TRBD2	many	TGTGCCAGCAGCGTAGGGGGGGGGATCGAGGACAATGAGCAGTTCTTC	CASSVGGGIEDNEQFF
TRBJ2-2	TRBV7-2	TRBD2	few	TGTGCCAGCAGCTCACTAGCGGGGGGTCCCACCGGGGAGCTGTTTTTT	CASSSLAGGPTGELFF
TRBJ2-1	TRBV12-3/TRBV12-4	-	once	TGTGCCAGCATCCCCACAGGTTGGAATGAGCAGTTCTTC	CASIPTGWNEQFF
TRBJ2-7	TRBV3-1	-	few	TGTGCCAGCAGCCAGTCGGCCGCCTTCGGGGAGCAGTACTTC	CASSQSAAFGEQYF
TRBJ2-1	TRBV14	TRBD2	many	TGTGCCAGCAGCTCCGGACTAGCGGGGGGACTCCTTCGACGTTACAATGAGCAGTTCTTC	CASSSGLAGGLLRRYNEQFF
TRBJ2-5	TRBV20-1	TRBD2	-	TGCAGTGGTTCGACTAGCGGGCAGGGAGTTCAAGAGACCCAGTACTTC	CSGSTSGQGVQETQYF
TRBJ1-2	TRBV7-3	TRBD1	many	TGTGCCAGCAGCTTAACCGGGACAGGGGTCGGCTACACCTTC	CASSLTGTGVGYTF